A selection of T cell receptor beta chains follows, all from one sample in a study of blood T cell repertoires in COVID-19. Assay used: immunoSEQ multiplex PCR; TCRdb lists only in-frame clones, some missing. The table records approximately 100,000 clones, over 85% of them present only once. The specimen was peripheral blood. The receptors shown here come from a human donor with COVID-19, enrolled during active disease. The donor label of this sample is uncertain. The CDR3 runs from the conserved cysteine through the conserved F or W. Each record gives: D gene, clone size, V gene, J gene, CDR3 protein, CDR3 DNA. The D gene is left open where the match is weak. The size entry is marked missing in some rows and otherwise reads once, few, many or a size class.

NA	NA	TRBV5-6	TRBJ1-1	CASSFDRNTEAFF	TGTGCCAGCAGCTTCGACAGGAACACTGAAGCTTTCTTT
NA	few	TRBV19	TRBJ1-5	CASTAQGQPQHF	TGTGCCAGTACCGCCCAGGGTCAGCCCCAGCATTTT
NA	NA	TRBV2	TRBJ1-2	CASGDEADSAFYGYTF	TGTGCCAGCGGAGACGAGGCCGACAGCGCATTTTATGGCTACACCTTC
NA	NA	TRBV6-1	TRBJ2-5	CASSESPEETQYF	TGTGCCAGCAGTGAAAGCCCCGAAGAGACCCAGTACTTC
TRBD1	NA	TRBV4-1	TRBJ2-7	CASSQPGQNPSYEQYF	TGCGCCAGCAGCCAGCCGGGACAGAATCCCTCCTACGAGCAGTACTTC
NA	NA	TRBV18	TRBJ2-3	CASSPPGLRDTQYF	TGTGCCAGCTCGCCCCCGGGTCTCCGGGATACGCAGTATTTT
NA	NA	TRBV25-1	TRBJ2-5	CASSDDRKETQYF	TGTGCCAGCAGCGACGACAGGAAGGAGACCCAGTACTTC
TRBD2	NA	TRBV7-3	TRBJ2-3	CASSPTTSGDTQYF	TGTGCCAGCAGCCCCACGACTAGCGGAGATACGCAGTATTTT
TRBD1	NA	TRBV4-1	TRBJ1-5	CASSHQPGTGGMENQPQHF	TGCGCCAGCAGCCATCAACCCGGGACAGGGGGCATGGAAAATCAGCCCCAGCATTTT
NA	NA	TRBV5-5	TRBJ1-6	CASSLPGARNSPLHF	TGTGCCAGCAGCTTGCCAGGGGCTCGTAATTCACCCCTCCACTTT
NA	NA	TRBV4-1	TRBJ2-1	CASTRDFNEQFF	TGCGCCAGCACCCGGGACTTTAATGAGCAGTTCTTC